These 27 T cell receptor beta chains were all obtained from the same sample, sequenced in a study of T cell changes during pregnancy in multiple sclerosis. Using immunoSEQ multiplex PCR, the repertoire was profiled, and TCRdb retains in-frame clones only, with some absent. The sample consists of 69,000 or so clones, roughly nine tenths of them appearing once. Sequenced material: CD4+ T cells from peripheral blood mononuclear cells, taken in the third trimester of pregnancy. All receptors derive from a female donor in good health, enrolled as a control in a pregnancy study.

This rearrangement joins TRBV30 to TRBJ1-6; possible D gene TRBD1, 6 bases. Between the trimmed V and J ends, which lost 6 bases and 6 bases, there was a span of 18 bases. The CDR3 is 15 amino acids. Looked up from germline, CDR1 is GTSNPN and CDR2 is SVGIG (reference sequence). The CDR3: CACPTAGAINSPLHF. The CDR3 region has the DNA TGTGCCTGCCCAACAGCAGGGGCCATTAATTCACCCCTCCACTTT.

The chain recombines TRBV7-9 with TRBJ1-4; the D is unclear. Trimming pared 3 bases from V and 7 bases from J, leaving 15 bases between. The CDR3 consists of 15 residues. Germline values: CDR1 SEHNR, CDR2 FQNEAQ (reference sequence). For the CDR3, the DNA is TGTGCCAGCAGCTTTATGGGCCCAGTAGGTGAAAAACTGTTTTTT. It specifies CASSFMGPVGEKLFF.

This sequence joins TRBV4-2 and TRBJ2-5; 14 nucleotides match TRBD2. With 2 bases clipped from V and 5 bases from J, the junction kept 4 bases outside the gene matches. CDR1 is LGHNA, CDR2 YNFKEQ, per germline. The CDR3 totals 16 residues. The CDR3 DNA reads as TGTGCCAGCAGCCAACCGGGACTAGCGGGGGTGGAGACCCAGTACTTC. This translates into CASSQPGLAGVETQYF.

This rearrangement joins TRBV4-1 to TRBJ1-1; D remains ambiguous. With 3 bases removed from V and 0 bases from J, the gap between germline ends came to 11 bases. This CDR3 comprises 15 residues. Germline V gene sequence: CDR1 MGHRA, CDR2 YSYEKL. The CDR3 bases are TGCGCCAGCAGCCACAACGGGGTCCTGAACACTGAAGCTTTCTTT. As protein: CASSHNGVLNTEAFF.

The chain is built from TRBV7-2 and TRBJ2-6, with TRBD2 identical over 12 bases. Germline CDR1 reads SGHTA; CDR2 reads FQGNSA. The V and J ends lost 6 bases and 4 bases, in that order; junction bases with no gene match: 7. The CDR3 totals 17 residues. CDR3 in amino acids: CASRPSGGVSGANVLTF. CDR3 nucleotide sequence: TGTGCCAGCAGGCCTAGCGGGGGGGTTTCGGGGGCCAACGTCCTGACTTTC.

The chain uses TRBV5-4 and TRBJ1-2; no clear D gene. Germline V gene lookup returns CDR1 SGHNT and CDR2 YYREEE (reference sequence). V was pared by 7 bases and J by 0 bases, with 25 bases between. This CDR3 region has 18 residues. CDR3 in amino acids: CASALPGYSGRTNYGYTF. The CDR3 region has the DNA TGTGCCAGCGCCCTTCCCGGGTATTCTGGCAGAACTAACTATGGCTACACCTTC. The complete variable domain, with remaining parts taken from reference TRBV5-4 and TRBJ1-2, reads ETGVTQSPTHLIKTRGQQVTLRCSSQSGHNTVSWYQQALGQGPQFIFQYYREEENGRGNFPPRFSGLQFPNYSSELNVNALELDDSALYLCASALPGYSGRTNYGYTFGSGTRLTVV.

The CDR3 spells CATSETGGETQYF. DNA for the CDR3: TGTGCCACCTCAGAGACAGGTGGGGAGACCCAGTACTTC. This rearrangement joins TRBV10-3 to TRBJ2-5; possibly TRBD1 for D (6 bases). This CDR3 has 13 residues. CDR1 is ENHRY, CDR2 SYGVKD, per germline. V was clipped by 10 bases and J by 5 bases, with 17 bases between them.

V is TRBV11-2 and J is TRBJ2-3; a possible D gene is TRBD2 (6 bases). CDR3 size: 15 residues. The V and J ends lost 1 base and 3 bases respectively, with 11 bases between them. Germline V gene lookup returns CDR1 SGHAT and CDR2 FQNNGV. CDR3 sequence (DNA): TGTGCCAGCAGCTTAGGAACGGGAGAAACAGATACGCAGTATTTT. Translated, it gives CASSLGTGETDTQYF.

This clone was observed a single time. This chain links TRBV30 with TRBJ2-1; 12 nucleotides match TRBD2. Germline V gives CDR1 GTSNPN, CDR2 SVGIG (reference sequence). With 0 bases clipped from V and 4 bases from J, the junction kept 1 base outside the gene matches. There are 15 residues in the CDR3. CDR3 sequence (DNA): TGTGCCTGGAGTGTAGGACTAGCGGGGTACAATGAGCAGTTCTTC. It specifies CAWSVGLAGYNEQFF. Filled out from reference TRBV30 and TRBJ2-1, the complete variable domain reads SQTIHQWPATLVQPVGSPLSLECTVEGTSNPNLYWYRQAAGRGLQLLFYSVGIGQISSEVPQNLSASRPQDRQFILSSKKLLLSDSGFYLCAWSVGLAGYNEQFFGPGTRLTVL.

This clone was seen a few times. The chain links TRBV14 to TRBJ1-5, with D unresolved. Germline loops: CDR1 SGHDN, CDR2 FVKESK. This CDR3 contains 13 residues. V lost 0 bases, J lost 9 bases, and 9 bases lay in between. The CDR3 region is CASSQELQGPQHF. CDR3 sequence (DNA): TGTGCCAGCAGCCAAGAACTACAAGGGCCCCAGCATTTT. The full variable domain, completed using reference TRBV14 and TRBJ1-5, is EAGVTQFPSHSVIEKGQTVTLRCDPISGHDNLYWYRRVMGKEIKFLLHFVKESKQDESGMPNNRFLAERTGGTYSTLKVQPAELEDSGVYFCASSQELQGPQHFGDGTRLSIL.

This clone is a singleton in its sample. The rearrangement links TRBV25-1 to TRBJ1-1; D is possibly TRBD1 (5 bases). The CDR3 covers 11 residues. Germline V lookup: CDR1 MGHDK, CDR2 SYGVNS. Trimming stripped 7 bases from V and 3 bases from J, with 6 bases between. CDR3 coding DNA: TGTGCCAGCATACAGGACACTGAAGCTTTCTTT. Residues: CASIQDTEAFF.

This clone appeared a single time. This rearrangement joins TRBV29-1 to TRBJ1-2, with 7 nucleotides matching TRBD1. This CDR3 has 12 residues. Germline CDR1 is SQVTM and CDR2 is ANQGSEA. J lost 4 bases, V lost 4 bases, and 3 bases had no gene match. The chain's CDR3 is CSVGQGFYGYTF. The CDR3 nucleotides are TGCAGCGTTGGACAGGGTTTCTATGGCTACACCTTC.

The chain carries TRBV5-4 and TRBJ2-2, with 7 nucleotides matching TRBD1. This CDR3 region has 17 residues. The germline V gene encodes CDR1 SGHNT and CDR2 YYREEE (reference sequence). V shed 4 bases and J 2 bases; nucleotides not matched to a gene: 11. The CDR3 nucleotides are TGTGCCAGCAGCCCCGGCTCCGGGACAGCAAACACCGGGGAGCTGTTTTTT. This encodes CASSPGSGTANTGELFF.

The V gene is TRBV11-2, the J gene TRBJ2-5; 9 positions agree with TRBD2. The CDR3 length is 17 residues. Unmatched junction bases numbered 9, after V lost 3 bases and J lost 1 base. Germline assignment: CDR1 SGHAT and CDR2 FQNNGV. In DNA form, the CDR3 reads TGTGCCAGCAGCTTTAAGCTTAGCGGGGGCTCCCAAGAGACCCAGTACTTC. Its protein product is CASSFKLSGGSQETQYF.

This chain connects TRBV10-3 to TRBJ2-3, with no clear D. V was pared by 6 bases and J by 5 bases, with 9 bases between. CDR3 length: 12 amino acids. Germline CDR1 ENHRY, CDR2 SYGVKD. CDR3 DNA sequence: TGTGCCATCAGCGGAGTCGAAGATACGCAGTATTTT. Amino acid sequence: CAISGVEDTQYF.

This chain links TRBV5-1 with TRBJ1-1; D call uncertain. Between the trimmed V and J ends, which lost 4 bases and 4 bases, there was a span of 8 bases. This CDR3 is 12 amino acids long. Germline-derived CDR1 and CDR2 are SGHRS and YFSETQ. CDR3 amino acids: CASSRSGTEAFF. For the CDR3, the DNA is TGCGCCAGCAGCCGATCAGGCACTGAAGCTTTCTTT.

The V call is TRBV29-1, the J call TRBJ2-5; D might be TRBD1 (5 bases). Germline CDR1 reads SQVTM; CDR2 reads ANQGSEA. The CDR3 covers 14 residues. V was cut by 8 bases and J by 0 bases, with 16 bases left in between. The CDR3 DNA reads as TGCAGCACTCCGGGCAGGGTGTACCAAGAGACCCAGTACTTC. It encodes CSTPGRVYQETQYF.

This chain joins TRBV10-3 and TRBJ1-1; D not certain. Trimming pared 2 bases from V and 1 base from J, leaving 8 bases between. Per germline, CDR1 ENHRY and CDR2 SYGVKD. This CDR3 is built from 14 residues. The CDR3 region has the DNA TGTGCCATCAGTGAGGGGCAGGCGAACACTGAAGCTTTCTTT. It translates to CAISEGQANTEAFF.

The chain couples TRBV6-5 to TRBJ2-4; a weak D match, TRBD2 (5 bases). Deletions cut 7 bases from V and 5 bases from J, with 9 bases between. The CDR3 runs to 12 residues. Germline V gives CDR1 MNHEY, CDR2 SVGAGI. The CDR3 is CASISEENIQYF. The DNA for the CDR3 is TGTGCCAGCATATCGGAGGAAAACATTCAGTACTTC.

This clone has just a few counts. The V call is TRBV7-8, the J call TRBJ2-7, with D perhaps TRBD2 (6 bases). V dropped 2 bases and J dropped 1 base, with 15 bases sitting between them. Germline assignment: CDR1 SGHVS and CDR2 FQNEAQ. This CDR3 spans 16 amino acids. The CDR3 reads CASSLSYGSQSYEQYF. The CDR3 DNA is TGTGCCAGCAGCTTAAGTTACGGGAGCCAATCCTACGAGCAGTACTTC. The full variable domain, with the rest looked up from reference TRBV7-8 and TRBJ2-7, is GAGVSQSPRYKVAKRGQDVALRCDPISGHVSLFWYQQALGQGPEFLTYFQNEAQLDKSGLPSDRFFAERPEGSVSTLKIQRTQQEDSAVYLCASSLSYGSQSYEQYFGPGTRLTVT.

The chain carries TRBV7-3 and TRBJ2-3; no reliable D call. The CDR3 consists of 15 residues. Trimming took 1 base from V and 0 from J, leaving 8 bases between them. Germline V gene data show CDR1 as SGHTA and CDR2 as FQGTGA. CDR3 residues: CASSLSPVSTDTQYF. DNA of the CDR3: TGTGCCAGCAGCTTAAGCCCGGTGAGCACAGATACGCAGTATTTT.

The V and J genes are TRBV4-2 and TRBJ1-2, with unresolved D. The CDR3 consists of 20 residues. The V gene's germline CDR1 is LGHNA and CDR2 YNFKEQ. Trimming took off 4 bases at V and 1 base at J, with 28 bases between the two ends. CDR3 bases: TGTGCCAGCAGCCGTACCAGATGGGGAAAACAGCCCGGGGTTAACTATGGCTACACCTTC. Its translation is CASSRTRWGKQPGVNYGYTF.

The J gene is TRBJ2-5, the V gene TRBV30, with D possibly being TRBD1 (5 bases). This CDR3 is built from 13 residues. In germline, CDR1 is GTSNPN, CDR2 SVGIG (reference sequence). Trimming removed 3 bases at V and 2 bases at J, with 10 bases between. The CDR3 nucleotides are TGTGCCTGGAGACGCCAGGGTCAAGAGACCCAGTACTTC. Translation: CAWRRQGQETQYF.

This rearrangement joins TRBV7-8 to TRBJ2-3, with D perhaps TRBD1 (6 bases). Germline assignment: CDR1 SGHVS and CDR2 FQNEAQ. The ends were cut back, 5 bases at V and 7 bases at J, with 22 bases in the middle. This CDR3 has 16 amino acids. The CDR3 here is CASSPLVGAQENTQYF. In nucleotides, the CDR3 is TGTGCCAGCAGCCCCTTGGTGGGGGCCCAAGAAAATACGCAGTATTTT. Based on the CDR3 plus reference TRBV7-8 and TRBJ2-3, the full variable domain is GAGVSQSPRYKVAKRGQDVALRCDPISGHVSLFWYQQALGQGPEFLTYFQNEAQLDKSGLPSDRFFAERPEGSVSTLKIQRTQQEDSAVYLCASSPLVGAQENTQYFGPGTRLTVL.

The genes are TRBV19 and TRBJ2-7; no clear D gene. Looked up from germline, CDR1 is LNHDA and CDR2 is SQIVND (reference sequence). V gave up 4 bases and J gave up 5 bases, with 9 bases separating them. There are 12 residues in the CDR3. CDR3 coding DNA: TGTGCCAGTAGTACAGGTAATGACGAGCAGTACTTC. Amino acid sequence: CASSTGNDEQYF. The full variable domain, rest sourced from reference TRBV19 and TRBJ2-7, is DGGITQSPKYLFRKEGQNVTLSCEQNLNHDAMYWYRQDPGQGLRLIYYSQIVNDFQKGDIAEGYSVSREKKESFPLTVTSAQKNPTAFYLCASSTGNDEQYFGPGTRLTVT.

J is TRBJ2-7 and V is TRBV18, with TRBD2 matching 9 bases. This CDR3 spans 17 amino acids. V gave up 6 bases and J gave up 1 base; unmatched junction bases: 13. Germline values: CDR1 KGHSH, CDR2 LQKENI. This CDR3 reads CASSPTMTSGSSYEQYF. The CDR3 DNA follows: TGTGCCAGCTCCCCCACGATGACTAGCGGCTCATCCTACGAGCAGTACTTC.

The chain employs TRBV19 and TRBJ1-1; 9 positions match TRBD1. V lost 1 base and J lost 2; bases outside the gene matches: 8. Germline CDR1 is LNHDA and CDR2 is SQIVND (reference sequence). The CDR3 totals 17 residues. CDR3 bases: TGTGCCAGTAGTATAGGAGGGTGGGACAGGGCCAACACTGAAGCTTTCTTT. Encoded protein: CASSIGGWDRANTEAFF.